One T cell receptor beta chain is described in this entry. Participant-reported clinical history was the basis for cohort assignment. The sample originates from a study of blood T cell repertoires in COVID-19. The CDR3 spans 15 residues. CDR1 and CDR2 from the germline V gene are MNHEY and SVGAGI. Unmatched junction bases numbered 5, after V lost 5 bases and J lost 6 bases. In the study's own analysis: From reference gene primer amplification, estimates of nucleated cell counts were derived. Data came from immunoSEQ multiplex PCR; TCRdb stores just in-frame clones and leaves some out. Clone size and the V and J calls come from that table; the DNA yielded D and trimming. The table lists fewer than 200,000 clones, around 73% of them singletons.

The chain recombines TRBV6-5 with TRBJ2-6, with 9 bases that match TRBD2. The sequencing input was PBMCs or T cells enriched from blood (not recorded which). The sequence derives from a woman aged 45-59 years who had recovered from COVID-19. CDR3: CASSLAGTLANVLTF. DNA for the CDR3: TGTGCCAGCAGTCTAGCGGGAACCTTGGCCAACGTCCTGACTTTC.